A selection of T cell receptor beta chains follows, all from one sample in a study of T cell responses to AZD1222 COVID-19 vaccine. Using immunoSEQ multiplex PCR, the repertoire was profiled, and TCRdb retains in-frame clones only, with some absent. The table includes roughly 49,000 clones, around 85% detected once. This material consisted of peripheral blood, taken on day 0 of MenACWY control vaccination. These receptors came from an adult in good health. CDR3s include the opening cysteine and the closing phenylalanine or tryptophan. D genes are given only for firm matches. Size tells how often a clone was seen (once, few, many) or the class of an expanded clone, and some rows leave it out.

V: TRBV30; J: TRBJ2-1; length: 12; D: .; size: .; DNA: TGTGCCTGGAGTGGGTCCCACAATGAGCAGTTCTTC; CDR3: CAWSGSHNEQFF
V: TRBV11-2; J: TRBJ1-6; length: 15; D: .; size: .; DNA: TGTGCCAGCAGCTTACCGGACAGACCCTATTCACCCCTCCACTTT; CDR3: CASSLPDRPYSPLHF
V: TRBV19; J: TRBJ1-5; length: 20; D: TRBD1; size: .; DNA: TGTGCCAGTAGTATAGGGAGGCCGGGACAGGGGGTCGGGGGCAATCAGCCCCAGCATTTT; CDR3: CASSIGRPGQGVGGNQPQHF
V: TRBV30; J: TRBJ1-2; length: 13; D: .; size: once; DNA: TGTGCCTGGAGGGGAGGGGGAGCATATGGCTACACCTTC; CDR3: CAWRGGGAYGYTF
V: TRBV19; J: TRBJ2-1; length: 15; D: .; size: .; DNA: TGTGCCAGTAGTCCCACCTTCGGAGCCTACAATGAGCAGTTCTTC; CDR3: CASSPTFGAYNEQFF
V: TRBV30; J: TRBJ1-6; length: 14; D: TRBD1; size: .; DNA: TGTGCCTGGAGTCAACAGGGGGCGTATTCACCCCTCCACTTT; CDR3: CAWSQQGAYSPLHF
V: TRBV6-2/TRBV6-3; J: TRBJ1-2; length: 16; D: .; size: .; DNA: TGTGCCAGCAGTTACCTCCCCTCCGAAGGGGGAGGGGGCTACACCTTC; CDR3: CASSYLPSEGGGGYTF
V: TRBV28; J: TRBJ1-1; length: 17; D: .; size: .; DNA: TGTGCCAGCAGTTTTAGCGGCCGGGGGGGAGGAAACACTGAAGCTTTCTTT; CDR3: CASSFSGRGGGNTEAFF
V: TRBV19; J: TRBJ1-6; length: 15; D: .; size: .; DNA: TGTGCCAGTTTACCGGGAAAAAAAGGGAATTCACCCCTCCACTTT; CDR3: CASLPGKKGNSPLHF
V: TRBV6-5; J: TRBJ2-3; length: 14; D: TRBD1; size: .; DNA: TGTGCCAGCGCCGGGACAGGGGAAAGCGATACGCAGTATTTT; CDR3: CASAGTGESDTQYF
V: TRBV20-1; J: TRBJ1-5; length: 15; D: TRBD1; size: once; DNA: TGCAGTGCTAGTCCCCGCAGGGGGGGCAATCAGCCCCAGCATTTT; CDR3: CSASPRRGGNQPQHF
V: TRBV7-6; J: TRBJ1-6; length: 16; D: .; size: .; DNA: TGTGCCAGCAGCTTAGCTGGGGGCGGAAATAATTCACCCCTCCACTTT; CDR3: CASSLAGGGNNSPLHF
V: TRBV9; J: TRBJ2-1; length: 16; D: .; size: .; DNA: TGTGCCAGCAGCGCCCACGGTGGGGGCCGGAACAATGAGCAGTTCTTC; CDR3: CASSAHGGGRNNEQFF
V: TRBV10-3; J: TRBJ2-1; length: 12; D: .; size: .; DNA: TGTGCCATCAGATCTAGCAACAATGAGCAGTTCTTC; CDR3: CAIRSSNNEQFF
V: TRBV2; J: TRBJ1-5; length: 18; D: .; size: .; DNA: TGTGCCAGCAGTGAATGGAACCCGCAGGGGAGGTGGAATCAGCCCCAGCATTTT; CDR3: CASSEWNPQGRWNQPQHF
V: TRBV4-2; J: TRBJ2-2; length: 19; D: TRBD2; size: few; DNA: TGTGCCAGCAGCCAAGACGTGGCGGGAGCGGTCATGAACACCGGGGAGCTGTTTTTT; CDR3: CASSQDVAGAVMNTGELFF